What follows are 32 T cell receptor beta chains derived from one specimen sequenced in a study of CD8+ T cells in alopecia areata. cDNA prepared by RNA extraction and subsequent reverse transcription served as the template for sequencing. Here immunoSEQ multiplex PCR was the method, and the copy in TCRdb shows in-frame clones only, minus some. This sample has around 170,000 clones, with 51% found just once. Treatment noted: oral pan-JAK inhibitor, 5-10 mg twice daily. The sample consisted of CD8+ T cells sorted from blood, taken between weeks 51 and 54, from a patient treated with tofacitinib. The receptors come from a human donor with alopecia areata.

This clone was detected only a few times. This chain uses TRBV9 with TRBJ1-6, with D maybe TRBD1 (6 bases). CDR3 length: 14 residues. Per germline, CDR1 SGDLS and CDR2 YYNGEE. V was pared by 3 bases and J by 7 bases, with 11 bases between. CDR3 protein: CASSADRNNSPLHF. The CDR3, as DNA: TGTGCCAGCAGCGCCGACAGGAACAATTCACCCCTCCACTTT.

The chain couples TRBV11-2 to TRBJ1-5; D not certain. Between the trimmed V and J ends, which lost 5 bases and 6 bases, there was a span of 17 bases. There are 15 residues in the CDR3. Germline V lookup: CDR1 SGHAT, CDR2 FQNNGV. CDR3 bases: TGTGCCAGCAGCCAAAACCTTCTTCCGAGTCAGCCCCAGCATTTT. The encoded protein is CASSQNLLPSQPQHF.

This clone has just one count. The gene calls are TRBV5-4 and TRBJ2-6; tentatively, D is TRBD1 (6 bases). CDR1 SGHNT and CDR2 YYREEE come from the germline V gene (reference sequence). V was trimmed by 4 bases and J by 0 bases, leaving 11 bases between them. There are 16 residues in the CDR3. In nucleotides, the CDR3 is TGTGCCAGCAGCCCAGGGGCAGGCTCTGGGGCCAACGTCCTGACTTTC. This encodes CASSPGAGSGANVLTF. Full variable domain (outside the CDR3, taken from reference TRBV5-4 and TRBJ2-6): ETGVTQSPTHLIKTRGQQVTLRCSSQSGHNTVSWYQQALGQGPQFIFQYYREEENGRGNFPPRFSGLQFPNYSSELNVNALELDDSALYLCASSPGAGSGANVLTFGAGSRLTVL.

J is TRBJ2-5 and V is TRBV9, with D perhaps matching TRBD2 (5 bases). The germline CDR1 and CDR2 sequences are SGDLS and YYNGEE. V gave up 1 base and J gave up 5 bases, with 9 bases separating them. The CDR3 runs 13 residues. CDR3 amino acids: CASSVNPSETQYF. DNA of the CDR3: TGTGCCAGCAGCGTAAATCCTAGCGAGACCCAGTACTTC.

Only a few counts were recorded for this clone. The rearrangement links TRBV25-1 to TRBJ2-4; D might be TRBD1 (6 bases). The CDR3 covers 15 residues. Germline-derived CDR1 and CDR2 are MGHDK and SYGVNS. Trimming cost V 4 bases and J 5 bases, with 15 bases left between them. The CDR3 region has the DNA TGTGCCAGCAGTGCCCCTAACAGGGCTCAAAACATTCAGTACTTC. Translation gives CASSAPNRAQNIQYF.

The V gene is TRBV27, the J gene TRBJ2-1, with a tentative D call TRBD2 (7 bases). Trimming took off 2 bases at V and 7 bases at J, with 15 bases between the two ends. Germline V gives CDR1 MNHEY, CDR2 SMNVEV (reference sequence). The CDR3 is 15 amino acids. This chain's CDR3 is CASSLLGGGRNEQFF. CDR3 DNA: TGTGCCAGCAGTTTACTGGGGGGGGGCCGTAATGAGCAGTTCTTC.

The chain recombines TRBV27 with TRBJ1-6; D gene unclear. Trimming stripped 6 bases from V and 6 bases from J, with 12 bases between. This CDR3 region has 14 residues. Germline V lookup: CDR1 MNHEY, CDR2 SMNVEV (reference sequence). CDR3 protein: CASRSVLPNSPLHF. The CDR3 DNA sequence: TGTGCCAGCAGGTCCGTACTACCTAATTCACCCCTCCACTTT.

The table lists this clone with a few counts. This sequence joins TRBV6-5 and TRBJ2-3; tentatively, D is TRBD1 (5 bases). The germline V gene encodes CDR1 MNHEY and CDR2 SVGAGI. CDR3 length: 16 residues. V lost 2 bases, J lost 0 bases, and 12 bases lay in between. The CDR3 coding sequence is TGTGCCAGCAGTTACGCTCAGGGCTCTAGCACAGATACGCAGTATTTT. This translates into CASSYAQGSSTDTQYF.

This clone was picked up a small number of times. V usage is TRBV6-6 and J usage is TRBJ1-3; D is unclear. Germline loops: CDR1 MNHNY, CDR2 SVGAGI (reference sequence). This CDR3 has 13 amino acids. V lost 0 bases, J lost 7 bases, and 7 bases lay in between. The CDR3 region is CASSYSAENTIYF. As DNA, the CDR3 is TGTGCCAGCAGTTACTCGGCGGAGAACACCATATATTTT.

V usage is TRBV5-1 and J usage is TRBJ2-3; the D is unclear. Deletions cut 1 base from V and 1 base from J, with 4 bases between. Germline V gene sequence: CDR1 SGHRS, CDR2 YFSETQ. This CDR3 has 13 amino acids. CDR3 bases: TGCGCCAGCAGCTTGCTGGGCACAGATACGCAGTATTTT. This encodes CASSLLGTDTQYF.

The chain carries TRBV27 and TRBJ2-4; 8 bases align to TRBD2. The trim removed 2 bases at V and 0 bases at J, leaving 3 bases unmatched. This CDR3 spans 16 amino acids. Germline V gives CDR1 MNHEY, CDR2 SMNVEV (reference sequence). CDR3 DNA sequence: TGTGCCAGCAGTTTAGGAGCGGGGGTAGCCAAAAACATTCAGTACTTC. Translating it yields CASSLGAGVAKNIQYF.

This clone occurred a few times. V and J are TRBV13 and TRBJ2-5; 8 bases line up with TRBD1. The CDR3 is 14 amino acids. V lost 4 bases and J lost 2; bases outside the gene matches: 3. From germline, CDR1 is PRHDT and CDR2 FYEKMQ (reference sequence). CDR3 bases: TGTGCCAGCAGCTCCGGGACAGGACAAGAGACCCAGTACTTC. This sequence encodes CASSSGTGQETQYF.

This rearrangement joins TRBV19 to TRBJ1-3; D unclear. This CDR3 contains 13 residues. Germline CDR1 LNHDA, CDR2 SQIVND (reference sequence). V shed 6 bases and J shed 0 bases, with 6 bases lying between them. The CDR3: CASRDDSGNTIYF. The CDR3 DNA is TGTGCCAGTAGGGACGACTCTGGAAACACCATATATTTT.

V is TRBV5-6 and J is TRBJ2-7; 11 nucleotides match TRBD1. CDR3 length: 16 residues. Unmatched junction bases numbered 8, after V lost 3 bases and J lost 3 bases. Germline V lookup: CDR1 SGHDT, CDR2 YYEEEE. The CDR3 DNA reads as TGTGCCAGCAGCTCGCCGGTGGACAGGGGGCTCTACGAGCAGTACTTC. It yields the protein CASSSPVDRGLYEQYF. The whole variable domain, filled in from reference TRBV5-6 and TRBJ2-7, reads DAGVTQSPTHLIKTRGQQVTLRCSPKSGHDTVSWYQQALGQGPQFIFQYYEEEERQRGNFPDRFSGHQFPNYSSELNVNALLLGDSALYLCASSSPVDRGLYEQYFGPGTRLTVT.

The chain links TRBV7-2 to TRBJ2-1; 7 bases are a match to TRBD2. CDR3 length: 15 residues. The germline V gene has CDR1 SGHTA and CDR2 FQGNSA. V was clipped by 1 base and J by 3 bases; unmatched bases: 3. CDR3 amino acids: CASSLVRDYYNEQFF. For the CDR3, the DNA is TGTGCCAGCAGCTTAGTGAGGGACTACTACAATGAGCAGTTCTTC.

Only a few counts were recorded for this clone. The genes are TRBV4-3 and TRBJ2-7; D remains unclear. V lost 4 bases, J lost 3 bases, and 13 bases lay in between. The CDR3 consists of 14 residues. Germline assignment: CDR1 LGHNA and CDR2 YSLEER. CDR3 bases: TGCGCCAGCAGCCCCGCTGTCGGCTTCTACGAGCAGTACTTC. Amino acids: CASSPAVGFYEQYF.

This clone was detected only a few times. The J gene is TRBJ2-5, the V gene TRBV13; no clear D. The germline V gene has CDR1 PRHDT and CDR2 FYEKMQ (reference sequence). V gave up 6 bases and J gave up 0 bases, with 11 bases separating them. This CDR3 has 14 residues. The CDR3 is CASRTAGYQETQYF. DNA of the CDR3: TGTGCCAGCAGAACGGCCGGGTACCAAGAGACCCAGTACTTC.

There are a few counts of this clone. The CDR3 is CATGTVYEQYF. CDR3 bases: TGTGCCACGGGGACAGTCTACGAGCAGTACTTC. V usage is TRBV7-9 and J usage is TRBJ2-7; 7 bases align to TRBD1. The length of the CDR3 is 11 residues. V dropped 10 bases and J dropped 3; count of bases not matched to a gene: 3. In germline, CDR1 is SEHNR, CDR2 FQNEAQ (reference sequence). The entire variable domain, with the rest obtained from reference TRBV7-9 and TRBJ2-7, is as follows: DTGVSQNPRHKITKRGQNVTFRCDPISEHNRLYWYRQTLGQGPEFLTYFQNEAQLEKSRLLSDRFSAERPKGSFSTLEIQRTEQGDSAMYLCATGTVYEQYFGPGTRLTVT.

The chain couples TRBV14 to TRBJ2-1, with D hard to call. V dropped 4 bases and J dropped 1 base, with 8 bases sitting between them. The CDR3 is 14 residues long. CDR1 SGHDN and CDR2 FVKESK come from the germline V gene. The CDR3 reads CASSPDTSYNEQFF. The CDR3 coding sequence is TGTGCCAGCAGCCCGGATACATCCTACAATGAGCAGTTCTTC.

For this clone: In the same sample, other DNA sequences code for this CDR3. The CDR3, as DNA: TGTGCCAGCAGCCCGACAGGGTCCTACGAGCAGTACTTC. As protein: CASSPTGSYEQYF. The chain has TRBV5-6 and TRBJ2-7; 7 nucleotides agree with TRBD1. This CDR3 has 13 amino acids. The V segment lost 4 bases and the J segment 1 base; nucleotides outside the gene matches: 2. Germline V gene data show CDR1 as SGHDT and CDR2 as YYEEEE.

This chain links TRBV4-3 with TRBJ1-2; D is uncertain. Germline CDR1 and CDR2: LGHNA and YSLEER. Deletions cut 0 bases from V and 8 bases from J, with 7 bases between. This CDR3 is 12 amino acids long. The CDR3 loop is CASSQEGSGYTF. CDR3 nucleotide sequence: TGCGCCAGCAGCCAAGAGGGTTCAGGCTACACCTTC.

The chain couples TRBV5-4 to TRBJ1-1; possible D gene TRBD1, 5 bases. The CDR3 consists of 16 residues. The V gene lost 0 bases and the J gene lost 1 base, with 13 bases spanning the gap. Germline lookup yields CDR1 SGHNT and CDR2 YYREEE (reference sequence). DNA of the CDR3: TGTGCCAGCAGCTTGGTAATGCTCGGGGGGAACACTGAAGCTTTCTTT. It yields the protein CASSLVMLGGNTEAFF.

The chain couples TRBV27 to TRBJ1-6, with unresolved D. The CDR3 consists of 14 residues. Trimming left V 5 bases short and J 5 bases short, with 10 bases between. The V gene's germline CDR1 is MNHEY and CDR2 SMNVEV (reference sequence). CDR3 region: CASSPQPNNSPLHF. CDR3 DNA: TGTGCCAGCAGTCCTCAGCCCAATAATTCACCCCTCCACTTT.

CDR3 in amino acids: CVTRSSYEQYF. The CDR3 DNA sequence: TGTGTAACTAGGAGCTCCTACGAGCAGTACTTC. V usage is TRBV27 and J usage is TRBJ2-7; maybe TRBD2 (5 bases). This CDR3 contains 11 residues. CDR1 and CDR2 (germline): MNHEY, SMNVEV (reference sequence).

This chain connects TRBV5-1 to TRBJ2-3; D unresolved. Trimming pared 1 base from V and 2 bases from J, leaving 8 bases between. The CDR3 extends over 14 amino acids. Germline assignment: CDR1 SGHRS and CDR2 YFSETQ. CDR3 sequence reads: CASSLLGVTDTQYF. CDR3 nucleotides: TGCGCCAGCAGCTTGTTAGGAGTCACAGATACGCAGTATTTT.

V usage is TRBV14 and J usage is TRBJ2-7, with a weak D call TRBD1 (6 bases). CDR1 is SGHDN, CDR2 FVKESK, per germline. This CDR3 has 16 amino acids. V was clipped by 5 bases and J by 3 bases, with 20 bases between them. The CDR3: CASSLGRGPGYYEQYF. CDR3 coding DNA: TGTGCCAGCAGCTTGGGCAGGGGCCCTGGCTACTACGAGCAGTACTTC.

CDR3 protein: CSVWTEGEQYF. The DNA for the CDR3 is TGCAGCGTGTGGACCGAAGGCGAGCAGTACTTC. The rearrangement links TRBV29-1 to TRBJ2-7; no definite D call. The CDR3 is 11 amino acids. Deletions cut 6 bases from V and 6 bases from J, with 12 bases between. Germline V gene data show CDR1 as SQVTM and CDR2 as ANQGSEA.

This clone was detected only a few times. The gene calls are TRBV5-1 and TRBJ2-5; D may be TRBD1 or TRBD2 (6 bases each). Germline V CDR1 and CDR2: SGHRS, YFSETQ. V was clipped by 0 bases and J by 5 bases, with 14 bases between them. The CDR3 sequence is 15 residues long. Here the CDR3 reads CASSLEGGLMETQYF. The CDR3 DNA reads TGCGCCAGCAGCTTGGAGGGGGGTCTAATGGAGACCCAGTACTTC.

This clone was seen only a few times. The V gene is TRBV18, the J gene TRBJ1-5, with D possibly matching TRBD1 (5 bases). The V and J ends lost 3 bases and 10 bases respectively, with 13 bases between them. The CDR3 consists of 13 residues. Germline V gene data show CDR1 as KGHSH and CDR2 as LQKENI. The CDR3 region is CASSPQRGGPQHF. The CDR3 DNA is TGTGCCAGCTCACCCCAGCGGGGCGGACCCCAGCATTTT. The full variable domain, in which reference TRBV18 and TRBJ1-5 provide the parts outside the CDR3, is NAGVMQNPRHLVRRRGQEARLRCSPMKGHSHVYWYRQLPEEGLKFMVYLQKENIIDESGMPKERFSAEFPKEGPSILRIQQVVRGDSAAYFCASSPQRGGPQHFGDGTRLSIL.

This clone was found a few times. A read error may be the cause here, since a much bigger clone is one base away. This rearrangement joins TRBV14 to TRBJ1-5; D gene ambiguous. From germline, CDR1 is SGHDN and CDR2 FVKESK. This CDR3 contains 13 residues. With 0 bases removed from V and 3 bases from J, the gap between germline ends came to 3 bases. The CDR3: CASSQDFNQPQHF. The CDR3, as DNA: TGTGCCAGCAGCCAAGACTTCAATCAGCCCCAGCATTTT.

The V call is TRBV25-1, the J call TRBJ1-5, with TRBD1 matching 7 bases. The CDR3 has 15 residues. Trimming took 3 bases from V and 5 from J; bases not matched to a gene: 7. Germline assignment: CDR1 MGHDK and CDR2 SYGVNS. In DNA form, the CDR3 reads TGTGCCAGCAGTGACCCCTCTCAGGGGGATCAGCCCCAGCATTTT. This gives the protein CASSDPSQGDQPQHF.

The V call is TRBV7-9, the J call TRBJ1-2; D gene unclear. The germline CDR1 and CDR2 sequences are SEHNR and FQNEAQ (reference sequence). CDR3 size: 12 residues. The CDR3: CASWESRYGYTF. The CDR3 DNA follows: TGTGCTTCCTGGGAGTCCCGGTATGGCTACACCTTC.